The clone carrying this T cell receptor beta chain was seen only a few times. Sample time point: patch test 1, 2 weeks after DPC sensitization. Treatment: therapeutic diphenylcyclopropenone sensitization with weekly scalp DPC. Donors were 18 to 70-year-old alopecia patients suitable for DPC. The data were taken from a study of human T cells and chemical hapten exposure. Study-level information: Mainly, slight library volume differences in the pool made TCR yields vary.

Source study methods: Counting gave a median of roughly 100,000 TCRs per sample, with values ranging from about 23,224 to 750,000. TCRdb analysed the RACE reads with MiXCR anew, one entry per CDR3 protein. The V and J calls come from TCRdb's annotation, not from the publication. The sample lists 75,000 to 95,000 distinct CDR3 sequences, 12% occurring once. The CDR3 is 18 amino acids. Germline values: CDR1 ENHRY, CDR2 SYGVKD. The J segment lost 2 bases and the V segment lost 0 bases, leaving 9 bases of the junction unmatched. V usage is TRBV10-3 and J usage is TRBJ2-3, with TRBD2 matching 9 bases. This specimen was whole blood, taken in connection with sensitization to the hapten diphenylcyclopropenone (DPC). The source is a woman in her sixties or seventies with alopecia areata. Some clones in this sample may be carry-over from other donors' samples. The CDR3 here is CAISESILAGIATDTQYF. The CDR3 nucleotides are TGTGCCATCAGTGAGTCGATTCTAGCGGGGATAGCCACAGATACGCAGTATTTT.